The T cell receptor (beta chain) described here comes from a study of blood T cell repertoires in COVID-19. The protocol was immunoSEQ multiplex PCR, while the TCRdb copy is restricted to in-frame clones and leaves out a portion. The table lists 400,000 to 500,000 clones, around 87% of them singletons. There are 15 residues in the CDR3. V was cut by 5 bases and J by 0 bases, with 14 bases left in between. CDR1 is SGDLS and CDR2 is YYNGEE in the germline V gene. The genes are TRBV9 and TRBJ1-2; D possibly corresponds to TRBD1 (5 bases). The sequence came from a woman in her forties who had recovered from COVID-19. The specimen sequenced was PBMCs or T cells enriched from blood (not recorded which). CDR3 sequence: CASSYADTTNYGYTF. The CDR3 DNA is TGTGCCAGCAGTTACGCGGACACCACTAACTATGGCTACACCTTC.